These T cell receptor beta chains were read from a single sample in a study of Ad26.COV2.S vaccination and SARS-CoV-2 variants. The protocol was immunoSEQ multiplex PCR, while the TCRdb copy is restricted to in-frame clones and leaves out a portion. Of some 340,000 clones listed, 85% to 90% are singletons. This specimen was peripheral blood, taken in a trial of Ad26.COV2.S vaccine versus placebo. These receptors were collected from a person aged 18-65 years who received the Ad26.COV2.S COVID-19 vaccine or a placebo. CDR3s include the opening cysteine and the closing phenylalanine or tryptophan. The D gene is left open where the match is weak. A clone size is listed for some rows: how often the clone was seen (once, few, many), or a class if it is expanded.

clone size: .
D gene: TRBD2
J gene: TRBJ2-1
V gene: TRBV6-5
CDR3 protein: CASGRERASYNEQFF
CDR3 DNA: TGTGCCAGCGGGCGGGAGAGGGCGTCCTACAATGAGCAGTTCTTC

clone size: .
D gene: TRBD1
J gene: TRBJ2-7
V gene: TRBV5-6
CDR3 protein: CASSLGQGFEQYF
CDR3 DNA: TGTGCCAGCAGCTTGGGACAGGGGTTCGAGCAGTACTTC

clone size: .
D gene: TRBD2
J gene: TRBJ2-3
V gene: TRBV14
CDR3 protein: CASSQHWTLAGGVGTDTQYF
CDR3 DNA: TGTGCCAGCAGCCAACATTGGACACTAGCGGGGGGCGTCGGCACAGATACGCAGTATTTT

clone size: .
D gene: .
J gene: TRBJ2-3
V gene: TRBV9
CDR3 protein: CASSVEATLITDTQYF
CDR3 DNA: TGTGCCAGCAGCGTAGAGGCCACACTTATCACAGATACGCAGTATTTT

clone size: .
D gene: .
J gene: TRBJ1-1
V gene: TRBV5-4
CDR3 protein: CASSPTASAKAFF
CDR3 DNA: TGTGCCAGCAGCCCTACGGCCTCAGCGAAGGCTTTCTTT

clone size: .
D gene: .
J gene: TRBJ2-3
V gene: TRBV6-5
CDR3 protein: CASSWAGTDTQYF
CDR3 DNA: TGTGCCAGCAGTTGGGCGGGGACAGATACGCAGTATTTT

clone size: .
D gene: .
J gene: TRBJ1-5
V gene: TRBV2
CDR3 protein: CASSDSLAGKEPQHF
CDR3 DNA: TGTGCCAGCAGTGATTCTCTCGCAGGGAAAGAGCCCCAGCATTTT

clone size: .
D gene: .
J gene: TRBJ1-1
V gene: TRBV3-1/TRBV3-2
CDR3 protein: CASSRGRGRFAEAFF
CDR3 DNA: TGTGCCAGCAGCCGGGGCAGGGGCCGTTTCGCTGAAGCTTTCTTT

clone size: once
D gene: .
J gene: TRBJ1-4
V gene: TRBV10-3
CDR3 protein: CAISAPEKLFF
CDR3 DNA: TGTGCCATCAGTGCTCCCGAAAAACTGTTTTTT

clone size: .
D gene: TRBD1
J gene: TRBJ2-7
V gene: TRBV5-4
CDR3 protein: CASSDGTGAFYEQYF
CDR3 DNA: TGTGCCAGCAGCGACGGGACAGGGGCATTCTACGAGCAGTACTTC

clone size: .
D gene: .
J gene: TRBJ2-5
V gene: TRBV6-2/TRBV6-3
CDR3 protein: CASSEKETQYF
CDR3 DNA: TGTGCCAGCAGTGAGAAAGAGACCCAGTACTTC

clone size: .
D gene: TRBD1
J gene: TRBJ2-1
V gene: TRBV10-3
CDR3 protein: CAISERRGKINEQFF
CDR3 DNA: TGTGCCATCAGTGAACGCAGGGGGAAGATTAATGAGCAGTTCTTC

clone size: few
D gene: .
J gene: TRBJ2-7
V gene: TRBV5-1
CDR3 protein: CASSLGQPDYEQYF
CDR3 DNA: TGCGCCAGCAGCTTGGGACAGCCTGACTACGAGCAGTACTTC

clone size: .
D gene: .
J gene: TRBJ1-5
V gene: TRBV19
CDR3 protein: CASSGQRDQPQHF
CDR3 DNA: TGTGCCAGTAGTGGTCAAAGAGATCAGCCCCAGCATTTT

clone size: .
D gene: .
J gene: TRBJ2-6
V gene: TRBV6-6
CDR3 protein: CASSKGEGGANVLTF
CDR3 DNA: TGTGCCAGCTCCAAGGGTGAGGGAGGGGCCAACGTCCTGACTTTC

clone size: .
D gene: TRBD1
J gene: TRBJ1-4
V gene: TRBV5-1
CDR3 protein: CASSLGGTGTEKLFF
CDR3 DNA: TGCGCCAGCAGCTTGGGAGGGACAGGGACTGAAAAACTGTTTTTT

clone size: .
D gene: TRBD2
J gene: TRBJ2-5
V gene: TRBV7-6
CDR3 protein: CASSYGTSGGQETQYF
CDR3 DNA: TGTGCCAGCAGCTACGGGACTAGCGGAGGGCAAGAGACCCAGTACTTC

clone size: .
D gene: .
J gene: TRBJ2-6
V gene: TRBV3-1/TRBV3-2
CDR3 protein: CASSQASGANVLTF
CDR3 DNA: TGTGCCAGCAGCCAAGCCTCTGGGGCCAACGTCCTGACTTTC

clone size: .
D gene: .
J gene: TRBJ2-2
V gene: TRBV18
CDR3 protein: CASSPSGGGQNTGELFF
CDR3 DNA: TGTGCCAGCTCACCATCGGGCGGGGGCCAGAACACCGGGGAGCTGTTTTTT

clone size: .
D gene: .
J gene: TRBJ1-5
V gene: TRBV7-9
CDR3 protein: CASSLSGFNQPQHF
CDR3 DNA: TGTGCCAGCAGCTTAAGCGGGTTCAATCAGCCCCAGCATTTT

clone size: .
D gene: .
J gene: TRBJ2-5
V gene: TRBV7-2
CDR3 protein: CASSLARGTETQYF
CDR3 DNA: TGTGCCAGCAGCTTGGCTCGAGGAACGGAGACCCAGTACTTC

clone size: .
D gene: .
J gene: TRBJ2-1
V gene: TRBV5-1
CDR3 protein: CASSSSEWGADNEQFF
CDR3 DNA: TGCGCCAGCAGCTCCTCCGAATGGGGGGCCGACAATGAGCAGTTCTTC

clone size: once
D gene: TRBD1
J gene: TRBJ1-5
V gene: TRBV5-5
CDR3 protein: CASSFTGGWSNQPQHF
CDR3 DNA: TGTGCCAGCAGCTTTACAGGGGGTTGGAGCAATCAGCCCCAGCATTTT

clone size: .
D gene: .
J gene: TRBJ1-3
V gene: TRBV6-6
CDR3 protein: CASSFLGGATGNTIYF
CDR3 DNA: TGTGCCAGCAGTTTCCTTGGGGGGGCGACGGGAAACACCATATATTTT

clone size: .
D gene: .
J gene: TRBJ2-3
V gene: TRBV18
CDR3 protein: CASSPPQAKYTDTQYF
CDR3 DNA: TGTGCCAGCTCACCACCACAGGCCAAATACACAGATACGCAGTATTTT

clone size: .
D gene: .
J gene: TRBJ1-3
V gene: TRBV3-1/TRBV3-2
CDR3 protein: CASSISGNTIYF
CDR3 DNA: TGTGCCAGCAGCATCTCTGGAAACACCATATATTTT

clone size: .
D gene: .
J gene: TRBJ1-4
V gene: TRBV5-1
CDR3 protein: CASSSQGTNEKLFF
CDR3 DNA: TGCGCCAGCAGCTCCCAGGGAACTAATGAAAAACTGTTTTTT